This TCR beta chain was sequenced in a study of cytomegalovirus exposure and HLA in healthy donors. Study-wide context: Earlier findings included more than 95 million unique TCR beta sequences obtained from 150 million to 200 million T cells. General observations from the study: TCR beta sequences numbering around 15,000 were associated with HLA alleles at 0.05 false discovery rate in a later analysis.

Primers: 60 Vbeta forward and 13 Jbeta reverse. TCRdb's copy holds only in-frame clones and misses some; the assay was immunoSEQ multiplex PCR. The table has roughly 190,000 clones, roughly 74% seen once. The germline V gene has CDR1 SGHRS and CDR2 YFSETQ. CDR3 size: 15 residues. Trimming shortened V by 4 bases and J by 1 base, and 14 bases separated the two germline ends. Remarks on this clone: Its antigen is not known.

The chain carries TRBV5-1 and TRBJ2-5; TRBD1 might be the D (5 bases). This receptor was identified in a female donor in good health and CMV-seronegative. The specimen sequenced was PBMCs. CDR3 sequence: CASSPRVRVQETQYF. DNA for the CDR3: TGCGCCAGCAGCCCCAGGGTAAGGGTCCAAGAGACCCAGTACTTC.